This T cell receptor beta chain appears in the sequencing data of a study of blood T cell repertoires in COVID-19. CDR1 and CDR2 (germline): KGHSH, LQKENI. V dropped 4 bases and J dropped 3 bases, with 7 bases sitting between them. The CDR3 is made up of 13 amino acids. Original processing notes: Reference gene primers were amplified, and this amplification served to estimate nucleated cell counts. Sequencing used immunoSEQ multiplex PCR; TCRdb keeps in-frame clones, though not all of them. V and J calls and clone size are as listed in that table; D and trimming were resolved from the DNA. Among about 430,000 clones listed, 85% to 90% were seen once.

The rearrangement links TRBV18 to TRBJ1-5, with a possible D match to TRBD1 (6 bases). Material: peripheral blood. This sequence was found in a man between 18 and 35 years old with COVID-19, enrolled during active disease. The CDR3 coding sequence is TGTGCCAGCTCACGACAGGACAATCAGCCCCAGCATTTT. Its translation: CASSRQDNQPQHF.